Listed below are T cell receptor beta chains from one sample, sequenced in a study of CD8 T cells in ankylosing spondylitis. MiXCR, run by TCRdb on the 5' RACE reads, gives a single entry per CDR3 protein. Among 270,000 or so distinct CDR3 sequences listed, approximately 20% were seen once. The specimen sequenced was blood, either unsorted or a sorted T cell fraction (not recorded which). These receptor sequences come from a male donor with ankylosing spondylitis or in good health (not recorded which). CDR3s include the opening cysteine and the closing phenylalanine or tryptophan. D genes are given only for firm matches. Expanded clones get a size class; other rows say once, few or many, or leave the size out.

TRBV4-1,many,.,TRBJ1-6,CASSQATGRSPLHF,TGCGCCAGCAGCCAAGCTACAGGACGTTCACCCCTCCACTTT
TRBV29-1,few,.,TRBJ1-2,CSVDSGRNNYGYTF,TGCAGCGTTGATTCGGGACGAAATAACTATGGCTACACCTTC
TRBV2,few,.,TRBJ2-7,CATTAGVGNYEQYF,TGTGCCACCACCGCAGGGGTTGGAAACTACGAGCAGTACTTC
TRBV20-1,few,.,TRBJ1-5,CSAPGTPWTQHF,TGCAGTGCTCCCGGGACTCCTTGGACCCAGCATTTT
TRBV29-1,many,TRBD1,TRBJ2-7,CSARTGTSYEQYF,TGCAGTGCGCGGACAGGGACGTCTTACGAGCAGTACTTC
TRBV5-1,.,.,TRBJ2-2,CASSLSKNTGELFF,TGCGCCAGCAGCTTGTCTAAGAACACCGGGGAGCTGTTTTTT
TRBV20-1,.,TRBD2,TRBJ2-5,CSARDLAGGPRETQYF,TGCAGTGCTAGAGACCTAGCGGGAGGGCCCCGAGAGACCCAGTACTTC
TRBV6-1,.,TRBD1,TRBJ2-1,CASSEIWGQTYNEQFF,TGTGCCAGCAGTGAAATATGGGGACAGACCTACAATGAGCAGTTCTTC
TRBV9,once,TRBD1,TRBJ1-5,CASSAGTGSQPQHF,TGTGCCAGCAGCGCCGGGACAGGGAGTCAGCCCCAGCATTTT
TRBV11-2,many,.,TRBJ2-7,CASSPVGGALLEQYF,TGTGCCAGCAGCCCCGTTGGGGGGGCCCTCCTCGAGCAGTACTTC
TRBV30,few,.,TRBJ2-3,CAWTSGVGVDTQYF,TGTGCCTGGACCTCCGGGGTAGGAGTAGATACGCAGTATTTT
TRBV4-1,once,TRBD1,TRBJ2-1,CASSQFPGQGEGDEQFF,TGCGCCAGCAGCCAATTTCCCGGACAGGGGGAAGGCGATGAGCAGTTCTTC
TRBV27,few,.,TRBJ1-2,CASSSAGTYGGGYTF,TGTGCCAGCAGTTCGGCCGGGACATACGGGGGGGGCTACACCTTC
TRBV9,.,TRBD1,TRBJ1-2,CASSVERTGANGYTF,TGTGCCAGCAGCGTAGAGAGGACAGGGGCGAATGGCTACACCTTC
TRBV20-1,many,TRBD2,TRBJ2-1,CSARTGGWRLGGDEQFF,TGCAGTGCTAGAACGGGAGGGTGGCGGTTGGGGGGCGATGAGCAGTTCTTC
TRBV20-1,few,.,TRBJ2-1,CSAHPNGNEQFF,TGCAGTGCCCACCCCAACGGCAATGAGCAGTTCTTC
TRBV4-3,few,.,TRBJ1-2,CASSQEGQTNYGYTF,TGCGCCAGCAGCCAAGAGGGACAAACCAACTATGGCTACACCTTC
TRBV20-1,few,TRBD2,TRBJ2-3,CSARHPGLEADTQYF,TGCAGTGCTAGACATCCGGGACTAGAGGCAGATACGCAGTATTTT
TRBV7-9,.,.,TRBJ2-1,CASSLRGEGSYNEQFF,TGTGCCAGCAGCTTACGGGGCGAGGGCTCCTACAATGAGCAGTTCTTC
TRBV4-1,.,.,TRBJ2-7,CASSPDASSRLTYEQYF,TGCGCCAGCAGCCCGGATGCCTCTTCTAGGCTAACCTACGAGCAGTACTTC
TRBV7-9,.,TRBD2,TRBJ2-3,CASSSTAGGDSTDTQYF,TGTGCCAGCAGCTCAACGGCGGGAGGGGATAGCACAGATACGCAGTATTTT
TRBV7-2,.,.,TRBJ2-1,CASSLNRIGEQFF,TGTGCCAGCAGCTTAAACCGGATTGGTGAGCAGTTCTTC
TRBV18,.,.,TRBJ2-3,CASSPTIDTDTQYF,TGTGCCAGCTCACCAACTATCGACACAGATACGCAGTATTTT
TRBV27,few,.,TRBJ2-7,CASSLSTHGAEQYF,TGTGCCAGCAGTTTATCGACACACGGGGCCGAGCAGTACTTC
TRBV29-1,many,TRBD2,TRBJ2-2,CSVDDGRGRGTGELFF,TGCAGCGTTGATGATGGGCGCGGGAGGGGCACCGGGGAGCTGTTTTTT
TRBV29-1,.,.,TRBJ2-7,CSVEDGGTYEQYF,TGCAGCGTTGAAGATGGCGGGACTTACGAGCAGTACTTC
TRBV19,.,TRBD2,TRBJ2-1,CASAILAGVKYNEQFF,TGTGCCAGCGCGATCCTAGCGGGAGTGAAATACAATGAGCAGTTCTTC
TRBV6-1,many,.,TRBJ1-4,CASSPRSNEKLFF,TGTGCCAGCAGTCCGAGATCTAATGAAAAACTGTTTTTT
TRBV12-3/TRBV12-4,.,.,TRBJ2-7,CASSFPRVSLDEQYF,TGTGCCAGCAGTTTCCCTCGGGTTAGTTTGGACGAGCAGTACTTC
TRBV20-1,many,.,TRBJ2-1,CSARAYLNNEQFF,TGCAGTGCTAGAGCCTATTTAAACAATGAGCAGTTCTTC
TRBV6-5,many,.,TRBJ2-1,CASSSGLLGEQFF,TGTGCCAGCAGCTCGGGACTCCTGGGGGAGCAGTTCTTC
TRBV20-1,few,TRBD2,TRBJ2-1,CSARVTSGRVYSNEQFF,TGCAGTGCTAGAGTCACTAGCGGGAGGGTTTACTCCAATGAGCAGTTCTTC
TRBV28,.,.,TRBJ2-7,CASSLDYNPYEQYF,TGTGCCAGCAGTTTAGACTATAATCCCTACGAGCAGTACTTC
TRBV7-9,.,.,TRBJ2-6,CASSIPTRQSGANVLTF,TGTGCCAGCAGCATACCGACACGACAGTCTGGGGCCAACGTCCTGACTTTC
TRBV20-1,.,.,TRBJ1-5,CSAPPRGYSNQPQHF,TGCAGTGCTCCCCCCCGTGGGTACAGCAATCAGCCCCAGCATTTT
TRBV6-2/TRBV6-3,few,.,TRBJ1-5,CASSPEPNQPQHF,TGTGCCAGCAGTCCGGAACCAAATCAGCCCCAGCATTTT
TRBV27,few,.,TRBJ2-2,CASSLSSGVSGELFF,TGTGCCAGCAGTTTAAGCTCGGGGGTTTCCGGGGAGCTGTTTTTT
TRBV4-2,.,.,TRBJ1-1,CASSQDMSEAFF,TGTGCCAGCAGCCAAGACATGTCTGAAGCTTTCTTT
TRBV4-3,many,TRBD2,TRBJ2-1,CASSQDLAGGNNEQFF,TGCGCCAGCAGCCAAGACCTAGCGGGAGGTAACAATGAGCAGTTCTTC
TRBV28,.,TRBD1,TRBJ2-7,CANSGTGSYEQYF,TGTGCCAACTCCGGGACAGGGTCCTACGAGCAGTACTTC
TRBV18,.,.,TRBJ2-2,CASSPQDTGELFF,TGTGCCAGCTCACCCCAGGACACCGGGGAGCTGTTTTTT
TRBV4-1,few,.,TRBJ1-1,CASSRERGNTEAFF,TGCGCCAGCAGCCGGGAACGGGGGAACACTGAAGCTTTCTTT
TRBV5-1,few,TRBD1,TRBJ2-7,CASSWKQGPAGYEQYF,TGCGCCAGCAGCTGGAAACAGGGGCCCGCAGGATACGAGCAGTACTTC
TRBV5-6,.,.,TRBJ2-1,CASRYWGGGHEQFF,TGTGCCAGCCGCTATTGGGGAGGTGGTCATGAGCAGTTCTTC
TRBV29-1,.,TRBD2,TRBJ2-3,CSLGGLAGTDTQYF,TGCAGCCTTGGAGGGCTAGCGGGCACAGATACGCAGTATTTT
TRBV12-3/TRBV12-4,once,.,TRBJ2-1,CASSFRVEGDEQFF,TGTGCCAGCAGTTTCCGCGTGGAGGGGGATGAGCAGTTCTTC
TRBV20-1,many,TRBD2,TRBJ2-1,CSAREMREREQFF,TGCAGTGCTAGAGAGATGCGGGAGCGTGAGCAGTTCTTC
TRBV7-9,.,.,TRBJ2-3,CASSSRINDTQYF,TGTGCCAGCAGCTCTCGCATAAACGATACGCAGTATTTT
TRBV12-3/TRBV12-4,.,TRBD2,TRBJ2-1,CASSLVLAGVLNDEQFF,TGTGCCAGCAGTTTAGTGCTAGCGGGAGTTCTTAATGATGAGCAGTTCTTC
TRBV3-1,few,.,TRBJ2-6,CASSSRGQAEVSGANVLTF,TGTGCCAGCAGCTCCCGGGGGCAAGCGGAAGTCTCTGGGGCCAACGTCCTGACTTTC
TRBV2,once,.,TRBJ2-1,CASSGTYRSYNEQFF,TGTGCCAGCAGTGGGACATACCGCTCCTACAATGAGCAGTTCTTC
TRBV9,many,.,TRBJ2-1,CASSGHNYNEQFF,TGTGCCAGCTCCGGCCACAATTACAATGAGCAGTTCTTC
TRBV29-1,.,.,TRBJ2-7,CSVAFLDKPYEQYF,TGCAGCGTTGCTTTTCTGGACAAACCCTACGAGCAGTACTTC
TRBV29-1,few,TRBD2,TRBJ2-7,CSVVAGESSYEQYF,TGCAGCGTTGTGGCGGGAGAGAGCTCCTACGAGCAGTACTTC
TRBV20-1,.,.,TRBJ2-7,CSARGLNSYEQYF,TGCAGTGCTAGGGGGCTAAACTCCTACGAGCAGTACTTC
TRBV12-3/TRBV12-4,few,TRBD2,TRBJ2-3,CASSFGYGTSGSSHIGDTQYF,TGTGCCAGCAGTTTTGGGTACGGGACTAGCGGGAGTTCCCATATTGGGGATACGCAGTATTTT
TRBV5-1,.,.,TRBJ2-3,CASSSQGADTQYF,TGCGCCAGCAGCTCCCAGGGAGCAGATACGCAGTATTTT
TRBV7-9,few,TRBD2,TRBJ2-5,CASSLAAAGVSQETQYF,TGTGCCAGCAGCTTAGCGGCGGCGGGAGTGAGCCAAGAGACCCAGTACTTC
TRBV29-1,.,.,TRBJ2-1,CSVEGSVANQFF,TGCAGCGTTGAAGGGTCCGTAGCGAATCAGTTCTTC